A single T cell receptor (beta chain) is shown here with its context. It has no known antigen specificity. Base qualities are not at hand, and no much larger clone is one base apart. Trimming at the junction amounts to 4 bases on V and 5 bases on J, and the germline ends lie 9 bases apart. For CDR1 and CDR2, the germline V gene lists SGHTA and FQGNSA. From the cysteine up to the phenylalanine, the CDR3 has a length of 12 residues. Only CDR3 DNA is held: 36 bases, read in frame from base 1. The cohort consisted of more than 650 healthy bone marrow donors. At the time of sampling, every cohort member was nominally healthy, though immune exposures that went unrecorded were likely present. The donor was CMV seropositive and was included in the group of 270 or so seropositive cohort members. A peripheral blood sample was provided by each donor, and peripheral blood mononuclear cells were used for TCR beta sequencing. Genomic DNA extraction from the blood cell samples was performed with the Qiagen DNeasy Blood Extraction Kit.

Libraries were constructed by the immunoSEQ multiplex PCR assay. A mixture of 60 forward primers for TCR Vbeta segments and 13 reverse primers for TCR Jbeta segments was used in the multiplex PCR. Amplification of the CDR3 region of rearranged TCR beta genes was performed with a multiplex PCR assay on genomic DNA. Amplified TCR beta libraries were sequenced as 87-base-pair reads on the Illumina HiSeq System. Concerning the study's data processing: Across the 670 or so repertoires, a later analysis counted about 81 million unique TCR beta chains, around 11 million of which were shared by at least two donors. Raw reads were error-corrected and collapsed into unique sequences with a nearest-neighbor algorithm that merged closely related sequences to remove PCR and sequencing errors. V, D and J gene segments were assigned by aligning CDR3 sequences to IMGT reference sequences. For a sequence to be retained, a match of at least six nucleotides to both a V gene segment and a J gene segment was required. Rearrangements were classified as productive when the CDR3 lacked stop codons and remained in frame with V and J, and all other rearrangements were classified as non-productive. Following IMGT convention, CDR3 was defined as the stretch from the second conserved V-encoded cysteine up to the conserved J-encoded phenylalanine. In an earlier analysis of 500 to 650 of the donors, sequences lacking an unambiguous match to a single V gene segment were excluded. An earlier analysis of several hundred of the donors called V segments functional above 56.7% productive rearrangements and segregating when the between-donor standard deviation exceeded 5%. A statistical classification framework was built for diagnosing cytomegalovirus status from the catalog of TCR beta chain sequences. V and J gene assignment, in a later analysis, came from comparing TCR nucleotide sequences with IMGT/GENE-DB human TR gene sequences. In a later analysis, CDR3 sequences and most-parsimonious VDJ recombination scenarios were assigned using the TCRdist pipeline. In a later analysis, each TCR beta chain was defined by its CDR3 amino acid sequence together with its V-gene family, and reads without a unique V-gene family were excluded. In a later analysis, approximately 640 highly shared, low-generation-probability nucleotide sequences were removed to address suspected cross-contamination and a sequencing artifact. In a later analysis, a clonal expansion index was calculated for each public chain from normalized within-repertoire ranks of inferred template counts. A later analysis computed generation probabilities with a VDJ recombination model fitted to out-of-frame rearrangements, and checked the results against IGoR. In a later analysis, TCR-TCR, TCR-HLA and TCR-CMV co-occurrence was scored with hypergeometric tests, and a repertoire-size bias correction was applied to TCR pairs. In a later analysis, false discovery rates were estimated by permuting HLA or CMV assignments 20 times. A later analysis grouped co-occurring TCRs with DBSCAN, adding TCRdist sequence similarity when clustering within HLA-allele-positive subsets. Co-occurrence clustering excluded repertoires with fewer than 30,000 or more than 120,000 public chains, plus five with anomalous nucleotide sharing. The clones in this table, taken by TCRdb from immuneACCESS, are in-frame only. Not every clone is retained; where verified, under half of the shortfall comes from an unresolved V gene, and the cause of the rest is unknown. V, J and clone size are those of that table, while D and trimming were read from the DNA. For this sample there are about 96,000 clones; roughly 79% appear just once. The leading ten clones occupy 3% of the sample.

This record belongs to a study of cytomegalovirus exposure and HLA in healthy donors (dated by TCRdb to 2015 to 2018). About the investigation overall: An earlier analysis of roughly 610 of the donors reported about 280 Gb of sequence data and 95 million to 120 million unique TCR beta sequences obtained from 180 million or so T cells. An early release covering roughly 640 HLA-typed donors comprised about 320 gigabases of sequencing data and some 79 million unique TCR sequences. Of the approximately 400 genotyped donors, approximately 83% fell in the genetic ancestry cluster associated with self-reported Caucasian donors. The study aimed to test whether signatures of past pathogen exposure could be identified by cataloging public T cell receptors. Using immunosequencing, the study profiled T cell repertoires from 500 to 800 subjects and related those repertoires to cytomegalovirus serostatus. Along with the approximately 650-subject first cohort, a separate validation cohort of over 90 different subjects was used. High-throughput TCR immunosequencing, statistical association of individual TCRs with disease status, and machine learning were combined to predict cytomegalovirus infection status. A later analysis re-examined previously published TCR beta repertoires from more than 650 donors and added high-resolution HLA genotyping to investigate patterns of TCR occurrence. The later analysis used no new phenotypic data to find candidate immune exposures, relying instead on TCR beta sequences and their occurrence across donors. An earlier analysis of 500 to 650 of the donors applied high-throughput TCR beta sequencing to assess whether each TCR beta V gene segment acted as functional or pseudogenic. Alongside the repertoire data, information on donor age, sex, ethnicity and CMV serostatus was compiled. In a later genetic analysis, genome-wide SNP genotypes for about three fifths of the 666 donors were used, and that subset was treated as a discovery cohort. All discovery cohort repertoires had been generated using a single sequencing platform. HLA typing covered class I and class II loci at four-digit resolution. Typing coverage differed by locus: A, B, C, DRB1 and DQB1 were typed in roughly 620-640 donors, DQA1 in 522, DPA1 in nearly 610, and DPB1 in just under 490. Roughly five DR-DQ haplotypes were handled as single units for association and clustering because linkage in the cohort was strong. On average, 235,054 unique TCR beta nucleotide sequences were sequenced per donor among a few hundred genotyped donors of the cohort, with roughly 18% of those sequences being non-productive. General findings and caveats noted by the study authors: Strong co-occurrence of HLA alleles, especially DR and DQ, made assigning TCR associations to individual alleles difficult. Sequencing depth was assumed to be roughly uniform across donors in the presence/absence analyses, though that assumption may not hold. In an earlier analysis of approximately 590 of the donors, most TCR beta V segments appeared in productive rearrangements about 90% or about 30% of the time, broadly matching IMGT annotations. In a later genetic analysis, a missense DCLRE1C variant was associated with V-gene and J-gene trimming of TCR beta chains, and the association was replicated in an independent cohort. A later analysis found that most CMV-associated TCR beta chains appeared HLA-restricted, with HLA associations seemingly driven largely by CMV exposure. The 87-base-pair reads could not distinguish some IMGT-functional V segments, including TRBV6-2 and TRBV6-3, so those segments were excluded. The sequencing pipeline was judged likely to have produced a cluster of highly shared sequence variants as a technical artifact. The study gave a list of over 150 TCR beta chains associated with cytomegalovirus. According to a later analysis, parvovirus B19, influenza, CMV and Epstein-Barr virus appeared linked to several top co-occurrence clusters. At a false discovery rate of 0.05, a later analysis linked about 17,000 TCR beta sequences to specific HLA alleles. Three of the identified cytomegalovirus-associated TCR beta chains were confirmed in vitro to be specific for cytomegalovirus antigens. According to a later analysis, TCR association rates differed among HLA loci, with DRB1 alleles showing the most associated TCRs and HLA-C alleles showing the fewest. Because counts were too low, more than 15 rarely observed V segments, including chromosome 9 orphons, were left out of the earlier analysis of about 620 of the donors. HLA typing was unavailable for some donors at each locus, so association tests used only the typed subset. Linkage disequilibrium might explain the correlated functional status among segregating V segments, but an unknown experimental factor could not be excluded. A further reported finding was that TCR beta sequences accurately predicted the HLA-A and HLA-B alleles for most subjects in the first cohort. Immune exposure information for the cohort was limited to CMV serostatus. The authors suggested that the approach could potentially be extended to other disease states and immunological phenotypes. In a later analysis, HLA-associated TCR beta chains were found to be more clonally expanded and to have lower generation probabilities than equally common non-associated chains. Most TCR sequences were seen in very few donors, while some public TCRs were found in many individuals. In a later genetic analysis, fewer N-insertions in productive TCRs were reported among donors in an Asian-associated ancestry cluster than the 666-donor mean. In this cohort, only TCR beta chains were sequenced, and detectable features were limited by the absence of alpha or paired-chain data. In both the original and validation cohorts, the classifier was reported to diagnose cytomegalovirus status with high specificity and sensitivity.

Sequenced: PBMCs. The clonotype originates from a female donor in good health and CMV-seropositive. Recombination linked TRBV7-2 to TRBJ2-7; D gene: possibly TRBD1, on 6 matching bases. The CDR3 reads CASSSTGNEQYF. The sequence in DNA is TGTGCCAGCAGCTCTACAGGGAACGAGCAGTACTTC. Extended through the reference TRBV7-2 and TRBJ2-7 proteins, this CDR3 yields the full variable domain: GAGVSQSPSNKVTEKGKDVELRCDPISGHTALYWYRQSLGQGLEFLIYFQGNSAPDKSGLPSDRFSAERTGGSVSTLTIQRTQQEDSAVYLCASSSTGNEQYFGPGTRLTVT.